This T cell receptor (beta chain) was captured in a study of T cell changes during pregnancy in multiple sclerosis. Only in-frame clones appear in the TCRdb table, and some are missing; sequencing was by immunoSEQ multiplex PCR. The repertoire consists of 30,000 to 40,000 clones, with 90% to 95% occurring once and the leading ten covering 6.1%. The sequencing used CD8+ T cells from peripheral blood mononuclear cells, collected in the second trimester of pregnancy. The sequence was collected from a female donor with multiple sclerosis, enrolled in a pregnancy study.

The DNA for the CDR3 is TGTGCCTGTGGAGGAAACATTCAGTACTTC. Protein: CACGGNIQYF. V usage is TRBV30 and J usage is TRBJ2-4, with D perhaps matching TRBD2 (5 bases). Trimming took 6 bases from V and 6 from J, leaving 6 bases between them. Germline loops: CDR1 GTSNPN, CDR2 SVGIG (reference sequence). This CDR3 has 10 amino acids.